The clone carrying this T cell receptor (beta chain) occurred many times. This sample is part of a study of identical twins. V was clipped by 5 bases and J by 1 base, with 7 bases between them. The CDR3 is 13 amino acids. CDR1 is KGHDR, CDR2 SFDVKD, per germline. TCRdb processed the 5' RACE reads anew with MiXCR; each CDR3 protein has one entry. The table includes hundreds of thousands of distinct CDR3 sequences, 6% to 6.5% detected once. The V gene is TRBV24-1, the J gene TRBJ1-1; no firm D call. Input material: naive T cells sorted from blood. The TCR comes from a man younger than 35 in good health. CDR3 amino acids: CATSAAGNTEAFF. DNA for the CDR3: TGTGCCACCAGTGCGGCGGGGAACACTGAAGCTTTCTTT.